Given below is one T cell receptor (beta chain) in context. Its specificity is unknown. Profiled with immunoSEQ multiplex PCR; TCRdb holds only in-frame clones, not every one. This table holds around 20,000 clones, roughly 90% found once. The data belong to a study of PD-1 blockade in classical Hodgkin lymphoma. Findings and limits, study-wide: At C4D1, TCR diversity had climbed significantly for CD4+ cells, though not for CD8+ cells. Healthy donors reportedly exceeded newly diagnosed patients in baseline TCR diversity.

From germline, CDR1 is SGHRS and CDR2 YFSETQ. V shed 4 bases and J 6 bases; nucleotides not matched to a gene: 3. CDR3 size: 13 residues. Each and every patient relapsed after autologous stem cell transplantation, and patients got differing brentuximab vedotin exposure. This chain connects TRBV5-1 to TRBJ2-2; 7 bases are a match to TRBD1. The starting material was peripheral blood mononuclear cells (PBMCs), obtained before the second cycle of nivolumab. This TCR derives from a human donor with classical Hodgkin lymphoma. CDR3 sequence: CASSQGQPGELFF. The CDR3 DNA reads as TGCGCCAGCAGCCAGGGACAGCCCGGGGAGCTGTTTTTT.